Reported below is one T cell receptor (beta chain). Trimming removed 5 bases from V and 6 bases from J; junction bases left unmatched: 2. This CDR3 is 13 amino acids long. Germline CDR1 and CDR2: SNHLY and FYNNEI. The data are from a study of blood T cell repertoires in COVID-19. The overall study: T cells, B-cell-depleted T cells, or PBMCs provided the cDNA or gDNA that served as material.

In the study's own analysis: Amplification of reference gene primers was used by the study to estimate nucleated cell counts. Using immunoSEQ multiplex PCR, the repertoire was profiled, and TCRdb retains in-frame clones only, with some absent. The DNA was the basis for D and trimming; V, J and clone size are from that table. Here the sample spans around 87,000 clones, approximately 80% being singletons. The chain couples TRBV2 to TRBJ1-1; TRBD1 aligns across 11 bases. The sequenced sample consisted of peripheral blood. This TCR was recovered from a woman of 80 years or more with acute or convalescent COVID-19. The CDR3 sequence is CASSRDRGAEAFF. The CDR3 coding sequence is TGTGCCAGCAGTCGGGACAGGGGGGCTGAAGCTTTCTTT.